The T cell receptor beta chain under discussion was sequenced for a study of blood T cell repertoires in COVID-19 (dated by TCRdb to about 2020). Context from the whole study: Collaborator samples came from the United States, Italy and Spain and covered acute and convalescent phases of COVID-19. Where available, HLA class I and class II types were taken from metadata supplied by the sample provider and were not determined by assay-based typing. Samples were obtained from the ongoing ImmuneRACE study (first 160 participants) and from over 1,000 subjects provided by 6 global collaborators. Nearly every sample came with metadata listing a de-identified subject ID, COVID-19 status, age in years and sex. The prospective study material was composed of cDNA or gDNA derived from T cells, B-cell-depleted T cells, or PBMCs. Subjects who had been exposed to COVID-19, were actively infected with it, or had recovered from it provided the deeply sampled blood TCRbeta repertoires that made up the dataset. The repertoires were made available in a free public database intended to serve as a resource for research on the immune response to SARS-CoV-2. Summary of the overall study and its limitations: The amount of clinical and demographic metadata varied by source and participant and was provided uncurated.

To note about this clone: Its target antigen remains unknown. No clone much larger than this one lies a single base away; base qualities are absent.

From a lookup of the germline V gene, CDR1 and CDR2 are KGHSH and LQKENI. From its cysteine to its phenylalanine, the CDR3 spans 11 amino acids. CDR3 DNA only is kept here, 33 bases in frame from base 1. V lost 3 bases and J lost 12 bases, and the count of bases not matched to a germline gene is 5. The collaborating institutions used their own protocols to collect whole blood in K2EDTA tubes. Collaborator samples were shipped for TCRbeta analysis as frozen whole blood, isolated PBMCs, or DNA extracted from either sample type. The immunoSEQ Assay, a bias-controlled multiplex PCR, was used to amplify TCRbeta CDR3 regions from genomic DNA. Turning to the authors' computational methods: Nucleated cell counts per sample were estimated from amplification of reference gene primers within the assay. Sequence reads were collapsed and filtered to measure the absolute abundance of every unique TCRbeta CDR3 rearrangement. For each sample, productive Simpson clonality was calculated as the square root of Simpson's diversity index over productive rearrangements. In TCRdb, the immuneACCESS table is reduced to in-frame sequences with V and J assigned. These tables do not hold every clone; where another copy was compared, an unresolved V gene accounts for under half, and the others remain unexplained. V, J and clone size are those of that table, while D and trimming were read from the DNA. Within this sample are some 530,000 clones, with around 85% of them counted one time only. Roughly 3.2% of the sample comes from the top ten.

The sample taken for sequencing was peripheral blood. The chain links TRBV18 with TRBJ2-7, with 7 junctional bases fitting TRBD2. The TCR originated in a human donor in a cohort sampled during active COVID-19. Here is the DNA: TGTGCCAGCTCACCCGAGCGGGGTCTGTACTTC. Translation gives CASSPERGLYF.